This T cell receptor beta chain was recorded in a study of PD-1 blockade in classical Hodgkin lymphoma. V dropped 3 bases and J dropped 4; count of bases not matched to a gene: 6. Germline V gives CDR1 SEHNR, CDR2 FQNEAQ (reference sequence). The CDR3 has 15 amino acids. Noted time point: cycle 4 day 1 (C4D1), after less than seven weeks of nivolumab. Brentuximab vedotin exposure varied among the patients, all of whom had relapsed after autologous stem cell transplantation. Of note for this clone: Its antigen remains unknown.

Study-wide results and limits: By C4D1, CD4+ diversity increased significantly, especially in complete responders.

The table came from immunoSEQ multiplex PCR; TCRdb's copy has only in-frame clones and leaves some out. The sample lists roughly 20,000 clones, around three quarters occurring once. Sequenced here: peripheral blood mononuclear cells (PBMCs), sampled before the fourth cycle of nivolumab. This chain connects TRBV7-9 to TRBJ1-2; 9 positions match TRBD1. This sequence originates from a human donor with classical Hodgkin lymphoma. CDR3 sequence: CASSLRDRVAYGYTF. The CDR3, as DNA: TGTGCCAGCAGCTTGAGGGACAGGGTGGCCTATGGCTACACCTTC.